This TCR beta chain is drawn from a study of cytomegalovirus exposure and HLA in healthy donors (dated by TCRdb to 2017 to 2019). For context, the study as a whole: An earlier analysis of around 600 of the donors reported 250 to 300 Gb of sequence data and 117 million unique TCR beta sequences from about 180 million T cells. An early release covering roughly 580 HLA-typed donors comprised approximately 300 gigabases of sequencing data and approximately 85 million unique TCR sequences. Of the approximately 400 genotyped donors, over 80% were placed in the genetic ancestry cluster associated with self-reported Caucasian donors. The study aimed to test whether cataloging public T cell receptors could reveal signatures of past pathogen exposure. The study used immunosequencing to profile the T cell repertoires of approximately 640 subjects and linked those repertoires to cytomegalovirus serostatus. Along with the approximately 600-subject first cohort, a separate validation cohort of 120 different subjects was used. High-throughput TCR immunosequencing, statistical association of individual TCRs with disease status, and machine learning were combined to predict cytomegalovirus infection status. A later analysis re-examined previously published TCR beta repertoires from about 700 donors and added high-resolution HLA genotyping to investigate patterns of TCR occurrence. Rather than using new phenotypic data, the later analysis identified candidate immune exposures from TCR beta sequences and from how often those sequences occurred across donors. In an earlier analysis of several hundred of the donors, high-throughput TCR beta sequencing was used to judge whether each TCR beta V gene segment behaved as functional or pseudogenic. Donor age, sex, ethnicity and CMV serostatus were compiled alongside the repertoire data. A later genetic analysis used genome-wide SNP genotypes for about three fifths of the roughly 700 donors, treating that subset as a discovery cohort. All discovery cohort repertoires had been generated using a single sequencing platform. Class I and class II HLA loci were covered by the typing at four-digit resolution. The number of typed donors differed by locus: about 629-630 for A, B, C, DRB1 and DQB1; 500 to 550 for DQA1; 600 to 610 for DPA1; and about 450 for DPB1. About five DR-DQ haplotypes were treated as single units for association and clustering because of strong linkage in the cohort. Among about 370 genotyped donors of the cohort, an average of approximately 240,000 unique TCR beta nucleotide sequences was sequenced per donor, of which approximately 18% were non-productive.

The method was the immunoSEQ multiplex PCR assay. For the multiplex PCR, a mixture combining 60 forward primers for TCR Vbeta segments and 13 reverse primers for TCR Jbeta segments was used. The CDR3 region of rearranged TCR beta genes was amplified from genomic DNA by a multiplex PCR assay. The amplified TCR beta libraries were sequenced on the Illumina HiSeq System as 87-base-pair reads. The study's processing was this. Across the 666 repertoires, a later analysis counted about 81 million unique TCR beta chains, around 11 million of which were shared by at least two donors. A nearest-neighbor algorithm error-corrected the raw reads and collapsed the reads into unique sequences, merging closely related sequences to remove PCR and sequencing errors. To assign V, D and J gene segments, CDR3 sequences were aligned to IMGT reference sequences. For a sequence to be retained, a match of at least six nucleotides was required to both a V gene segment and a J gene segment. Rearrangements were called productive when the CDR3 lacked stop codons and stayed in frame with V and J; all others were non-productive. CDR3 was defined according to IMGT convention as the region running from the second conserved V-encoded cysteine to the conserved J-encoded phenylalanine. The earlier analysis of about 610 of the donors excluded any sequence lacking an unambiguous match to a single V gene segment. In an earlier analysis of approximately 590 of the donors, a V segment was called functional when productive rearrangements were above 56.7%, and segregating when the standard deviation between donors exceeded 5%. To diagnose cytomegalovirus status from the catalog of TCR beta chain sequences, a statistical classification framework was built. A later analysis assigned V and J genes by comparing TCR nucleotide sequences with IMGT/GENE-DB human TR gene sequences. A later analysis assigned CDR3 sequences and most-parsimonious VDJ recombination scenarios with the TCRdist pipeline. In a later analysis, each TCR beta chain was defined by its CDR3 amino acid sequence together with its V-gene family, and reads without a unique V-gene family were excluded. In a later analysis, several hundred highly shared, low-generation-probability nucleotide sequences were removed to address suspected cross-contamination and a sequencing artifact. In a later analysis, a clonal expansion index for each public chain was calculated from normalized within-repertoire ranks of inferred template counts. A later analysis computed generation probabilities with a VDJ recombination model fitted to out-of-frame rearrangements, and checked the results against IGoR. Hypergeometric tests were used in a later analysis to score TCR-TCR, TCR-HLA and TCR-CMV co-occurrence, with a repertoire-size bias correction applied to the TCR pairs. False discovery rates were estimated in a later analysis by permuting HLA or CMV assignments 20 times. A later analysis grouped co-occurring TCRs with DBSCAN, adding TCRdist sequence similarity when clustering within HLA-allele-positive subsets. Co-occurrence clustering excluded repertoires with fewer than 30,000 or more than 120,000 public chains, plus five with anomalous nucleotide sharing. TCRdb took this table from immuneACCESS and kept in-frame rearrangements with V and J called. Such tables lack part of the clones; where checked against another copy, unresolved V genes explain under half of the gap, and the rest is unexplained. The V and J calls and clone size are taken from that table; D and trimming were inferred from the DNA. The sample's records list roughly 65,000 clones. In total, the top ten clones hold about 15% of the sample.

Beyond this particular receptor, the publication reports: A later analysis associated 15,000 to 20,000 TCR beta sequences with specific HLA alleles at a false discovery rate of 0.05. The study listed 150 to 200 TCR beta chains as associated with cytomegalovirus. Compared with the approximately 700-donor mean, donors in an Asian-associated ancestry cluster had fewer N-insertions in productive TCRs, according to a later genetic analysis. The classifier was reported to diagnose cytomegalovirus status with high specificity and sensitivity in both the original and validation cohorts. A later analysis found that TCR association rates varied across HLA loci, with DRB1 alleles showing the most associated TCRs and HLA-C alleles the fewest. According to a later analysis, most CMV-associated TCR beta chains appeared to be HLA-restricted, and the HLA associations seemed to be driven largely by CMV exposure. Approximately 16 rarely observed V segments, including chromosome 9 orphons, were excluded from the earlier analysis of about 600 of the donors because counts were too low. In vitro tests confirmed that a few of the cytomegalovirus-associated TCR beta chains recognize cytomegalovirus antigens. In an earlier analysis of more than 500 of the donors, most TCR beta V segments appeared in productive rearrangements about 87% or about 30% of the time, broadly matching IMGT annotations. A cluster of highly shared sequence variants was judged likely to be a technical artifact of the sequencing pipeline. Compared with equally common non-associated chains, HLA-associated TCR beta chains in a later analysis were more clonally expanded and had lower generation probabilities. Correlated functional status among segregating V segments might be attributable to linkage disequilibrium, but an unknown experimental factor could not be ruled out. V-gene and J-gene trimming of TCR beta chains was associated with a missense DCLRE1C variant in a later genetic analysis, and the association was replicated in an independent cohort. Strong co-occurrence of HLA alleles, especially DR and DQ, made assigning TCR associations to individual alleles difficult. The 87-base-pair reads could not distinguish some IMGT-functional V segments, including TRBV6-2 and TRBV6-3, so those segments were excluded. The authors suggested that the approach could potentially be extended to other disease states and immunological phenotypes. Presence/absence analyses assumed roughly uniform sequencing depth across donors, an assumption that may not hold. Because some donors lacked HLA typing at each locus, the association tests relied only on the typed subset. While some public TCRs were present in many individuals, most TCR sequences turned up only very rarely across donors. Immune exposure information for the cohort was limited to CMV serostatus. Several of the top co-occurrence clusters appeared to be linked to parvovirus B19, influenza, CMV and Epstein-Barr virus, according to a later analysis. A further reported finding was that TCR beta sequences accurately predicted the HLA-A and HLA-B alleles for most subjects in the first cohort. This cohort had only TCR beta chains sequenced, and the lack of alpha or paired-chain data limited which features could be detected.

Trimming takes 6 bases from V and 7 bases from J, and the germline ends sit 10 bases apart. Including cysteine and phenylalanine, the CDR3 has 12 amino acids. The DNA shown is the 36-base CDR3, in frame from base 1. CDR1 and CDR2 are drawn from the germline V gene: MNHNS, SASEGT. As for this clone: Its antigen remains undetermined.

The cohort was made up of hundreds of healthy bone marrow donors. All cohort members were sampled while nominally healthy, although unrecorded immune exposures were likely present. The donor tested CMV seronegative, placing the donor among the roughly 340 seronegative members of the cohort. A peripheral blood sample was collected from each donor, and TCR beta sequencing was performed on peripheral blood mononuclear cells. The Qiagen DNeasy Blood Extraction Kit was used to extract genomic DNA from the blood cell samples. What was sequenced was PBMCs. The receptor comes from a boy younger than 18 in good health and CMV-seronegative. The chain couples TRBV6-1 to TRBJ1-5; the D region possibly corresponds to TRBD1 (5 bases align). The DNA is as follows: TGTGCCAGCAGCGGCCAGGGACAGCCCCAGCATTTT. This yields the protein CASSGQGQPQHF.